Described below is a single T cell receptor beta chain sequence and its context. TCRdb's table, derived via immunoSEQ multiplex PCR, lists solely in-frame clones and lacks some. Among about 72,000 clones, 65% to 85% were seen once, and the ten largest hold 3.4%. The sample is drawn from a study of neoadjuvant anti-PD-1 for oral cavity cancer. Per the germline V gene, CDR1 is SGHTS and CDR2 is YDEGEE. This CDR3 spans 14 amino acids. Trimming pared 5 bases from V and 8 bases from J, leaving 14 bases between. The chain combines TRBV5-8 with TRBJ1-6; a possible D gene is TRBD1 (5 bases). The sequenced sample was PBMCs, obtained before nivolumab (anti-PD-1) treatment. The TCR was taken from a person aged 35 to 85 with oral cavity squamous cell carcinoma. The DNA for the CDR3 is TGTGCCAGCAGTTCCGGGACTTGGGATTCACCCCTCCACTTT. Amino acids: CASSSGTWDSPLHF.